This TCR beta chain was observed in a study of cytomegalovirus exposure and HLA in healthy donors. Study as a whole: Clustering assigned over 70% of the roughly 420 genotyped donors to the Caucasian-associated ancestry cluster.

PCR employed 60 Vbeta and 13 Jbeta primers. The repertoire was sequenced with immunoSEQ multiplex PCR; TCRdb's copy has only in-frame clones and lacks some. The sample has fewer than 85,000 clones, around 76% seen once. Findings and caveats of the study: CMV serostatus was the only immune exposure information that was available.

Turning to this clone: The antigen remains undetermined.

The TCR originated in a male donor in good health and CMV-seropositive. The sequencing input was PBMCs.

As DNA, the CDR3 is TGCGCCAGCAGCCCGGTGGGAGGGAACATGAACACTGAAGCTTTCTTT. Translated: CASSPVGGNMNTEAFF. V and J are TRBV5-1 and TRBJ1-1; D not resolved. The CDR3 totals 16 residues. V lost 4 bases and J lost 0, with 16 bases in between. From germline, CDR1 is SGHRS and CDR2 YFSETQ.